Listed below are T cell receptor beta chains from one sample, sequenced in a study of blood T cell repertoires in COVID-19. The method was immunoSEQ multiplex PCR; TCRdb's version includes in-frame clones alone and lacks a portion of them. The table lists some 260,000 clones, around four fifths of them singletons. Sample: PBMCs or T cells enriched from blood (not recorded which). These TCRs come from a man aged 25-40 years with acute COVID-19. CDR3s include the opening cysteine and the closing phenylalanine or tryptophan. The D gene is left open where the match is weak. Some rows have no size entry. The others give once, few or many, or a class for an expanded clone.

v_call	d_call	clone_size	j_call	cdr3_nt	cdr3_aa
TRBV2	TRBD2	-	TRBJ2-3	TGTGCCAGCAGTGGGCCGGGACTAGTTACAGATACGCAGTATTTT	CASSGPGLVTDTQYF
TRBV24-1	-	-	TRBJ1-6	TGTGCCACCAGTGAGGGGGGTTGGAATTCACCCCTCCACTTT	CATSEGGWNSPLHF
TRBV5-1	-	-	TRBJ2-3	TGTGCCAGCAGCCCCGACTCGCGGAGCACAGATACGCAGTATTTT	CASSPDSRSTDTQYF
TRBV3-1/TRBV3-2	-	-	TRBJ1-6	TGTGCCAGCAGCCAAGAACTACAAACCTATAATTCACCCCTCCACTTT	CASSQELQTYNSPLHF
TRBV18	-	-	TRBJ1-1	TGTGCCAGCGGAATGAAGGGGCGCGACACTGAAGCTTTCTTT	CASGMKGRDTEAFF
TRBV27	TRBD1	-	TRBJ2-5	TGTGCCAGCAGTCACCAGGGGGCTGGGGAGACCCAGTACTTC	CASSHQGAGETQYF
TRBV7-6	TRBD1	-	TRBJ1-6	TGTGCCAGCAGCGCCCGGACAGGGGGGATGGGATCACCCCTCCACTTT	CASSARTGGMGSPLHF
TRBV27	-	-	TRBJ2-1	TGTGCCAGCAGTTCTACGCGGACAGTCGGCACCTACAATGAGCAGTTCTTC	CASSSTRTVGTYNEQFF
TRBV12-3/TRBV12-4	-	-	TRBJ2-2	TGTGCCAGCAGGGGGCGAGGCACCGGGGAGCTGTTTTTT	CASRGRGTGELFF
TRBV7-2	TRBD1	-	TRBJ2-3	TGTGCCAGCAGCACTTCGACAGGGCGCACAGATACGCAGTATTTT	CASSTSTGRTDTQYF
TRBV6-5	TRBD1	-	TRBJ1-1	TGTGCCAGCAGAGCCAGGACAGGGAGAGAAACTGAAGCTTTCTTT	CASRARTGRETEAFF
TRBV2	-	-	TRBJ2-2	TGTGCCAGCAGTGGTACGGTCCCGAACACCGGGGAGCTGTTTTTT	CASSGTVPNTGELFF
TRBV5-1	-	-	TRBJ1-4	TGCGCCAGCAGCGGGAGCAGTGCAACTAATGAAAAACTGTTTTTT	CASSGSSATNEKLFF
TRBV5-6	TRBD1	-	TRBJ2-5	TGTGCCAGCAGCTTGAGGACAGGGGGCGCCGAGACCCAGTACTTC	CASSLRTGGAETQYF
TRBV6-1	-	-	TRBJ1-2	TGTGCCAGCAGTGAAGCGCTCTGGGACATAGCTAACTATGGCTACACCTTC	CASSEALWDIANYGYTF
TRBV16	-	once	TRBJ1-2	TGTGCCAGCAGCGCTCGGGGTCGCGGCTACACCTTC	CASSARGRGYTF
TRBV5-1	-	-	TRBJ2-1	TGCGCCAGCAGCCGCGTGACCGTCGGGATGCAGAAGCAGTTCTTC	CASSRVTVGMQKQFF
TRBV18	TRBD2	-	TRBJ2-1	TGTGCCAGCTCACCAAACATACTAGCGGGAGGCCATGAGCAGTTCTTC	CASSPNILAGGHEQFF
TRBV19	TRBD1	-	TRBJ1-2	TGTGCCAGTAGTGAGGCAGTTGGGGACAGAGGCTACACCTTC	CASSEAVGDRGYTF
TRBV19	TRBD1	-	TRBJ1-2	TGTGCCAGTAGTCTCGGCGCGGGGACAGGCTTGGATGGCTACACCTTC	CASSLGAGTGLDGYTF
TRBV3-1/TRBV3-2	TRBD1	-	TRBJ1-1	TGTGCCAGCAGCCAGAGAGACAGGGGAGCTTTCTTT	CASSQRDRGAFF
TRBV15	TRBD2	once	TRBJ2-1	TGTGCCACGACCTCCCCGACTAGCGGCCGGAGGTTCTTC	CATTSPTSGRRFF
TRBV21-1	-	-	TRBJ1-5	TGTGCCAGCAGCAAAGTTGGGGACAGTCTAGGCCAGCCCCAGCATTTT	CASSKVGDSLGQPQHF
TRBV6-5	-	-	TRBJ2-1	TGTGCCAGCAGATGGGACACCCACAATGAGCAGTTCTTC	CASRWDTHNEQFF
TRBV19	TRBD1	-	TRBJ1-4	TGTGCCAGCCGGACAGGGAAAGGTGAAAAACTGTTTTTT	CASRTGKGEKLFF
TRBV19	TRBD1	once	TRBJ2-2	TGTGCCAGTAGTCTCCAGACAGGGATCACCGGGGAGCTGTTTTTT	CASSLQTGITGELFF
TRBV3-1/TRBV3-2	TRBD2	-	TRBJ2-3	TGTGCCAGCAGGGGGCTAGCGGGAGGATCCGATACGCAGTATTTT	CASRGLAGGSDTQYF
TRBV6-5	TRBD1	-	TRBJ1-2	TGTGCCAGCAGTTACATGACAGGGGGATATGGCTACACCTTC	CASSYMTGGYGYTF
TRBV5-4	-	-	TRBJ1-1	TGTGCCAGCAGACCCAACAGGACCACTGAAGCTTTCTTT	CASRPNRTTEAFF
TRBV6-5	TRBD2	once	TRBJ2-1	TGTGCCAGCAGTTACTCGGGACTAGCGGAAAGCGATGAGCAGTTCTTC	CASSYSGLAESDEQFF
TRBV6-5	-	-	TRBJ2-2	TGTGCCAGCAAACTCGGCGGGAACACCGGGGAGCTGTTTTTT	CASKLGGNTGELFF
TRBV5-1	TRBD1	-	TRBJ1-1	TGCGCCAGCAGCTTGGGGACAGGGCGGGGTTTGGACACTGAAGCTTTCTTT	CASSLGTGRGLDTEAFF
TRBV5-1	-	-	TRBJ1-1	TGCGCCAGCACAGGTCTGAACACTGAAGCTTTCTTT	CASTGLNTEAFF
TRBV7-9	-	once	TRBJ1-1	TGTGCCAGCAGCACTACAGGGCTTCGGACTGAAGCTTTCTTT	CASSTTGLRTEAFF
TRBV12-3/TRBV12-4	-	-	TRBJ2-1	TGTGCCAGCAGTAAGTCCCGGGTCAATGAGCAGTTCTTC	CASSKSRVNEQFF
TRBV5-1	-	-	TRBJ1-1	TGCGCCAGCAGCTTGGAGGTGGGGCCCACTGAAGCTTTCTTT	CASSLEVGPTEAFF
TRBV9	-	few	TRBJ1-5	TGTGCCAGCAGCGCGAGCAGCGGCGGTCAGCCCCAGCATTTT	CASSASSGGQPQHF
TRBV28	-	-	TRBJ1-4	TGTGCCAGCAGTGAACCGGGACAAGTTAATGAAAAACTGTTTTTT	CASSEPGQVNEKLFF
TRBV7-9	TRBD1	-	TRBJ1-4	TGTGCCAGCAGCAAGGACAGGGGGCCAACTAATGAAAAACTGTTTTTT	CASSKDRGPTNEKLFF
TRBV30	-	-	TRBJ1-4	TGTGCCTGGAGTGTACAGGCGCGGGAAAAACTGTTTTTT	CAWSVQAREKLFF
TRBV18	TRBD1	-	TRBJ2-2	TGTGCCAGCTCACCTTGGGGACAGGACACCGGGGAGCTGTTTTTT	CASSPWGQDTGELFF
TRBV24-1	-	once	TRBJ1-2	TGTGCCACCAGTGATCATGGGGCAACCTATGGCTACACCTTC	CATSDHGATYGYTF
TRBV6-5	-	-	TRBJ1-5	TGTGCCAGCACCCCAGGAGGGAGCAATCAGCCCCAGCATTTT	CASTPGGSNQPQHF
TRBV7-9	-	-	TRBJ1-6	TGTGCCAGCAGCTCCACCCTCACCGCAGGGTTTGCTTCACCCCTCCACTTT	CASSSTLTAGFASPLHF
TRBV5-1	TRBD1	-	TRBJ1-1	TGCGCCAGCAGCACAGACAGGGCTCTTGAAGCTTTCTTT	CASSTDRALEAFF
TRBV5-4	-	-	TRBJ1-1	TGTGCCAGCAGCTACCTTTATGGAGGGAGGACTGAAGCTTTCTTT	CASSYLYGGRTEAFF
TRBV5-1	TRBD1	-	TRBJ1-4	TGTGCCAGCAGCGGGGACAGGGGACTTGAAAAACTGTTTTTT	CASSGDRGLEKLFF
TRBV14	TRBD1	-	TRBJ1-1	TGTGCCAGCAGCCCCCTGACAGGGGGCACTGAAGCTTTCTTT	CASSPLTGGTEAFF
TRBV28	-	-	TRBJ1-6	TGTGCCAGCTGGCCATCCACGGGCTCCTATAATTCACCCCTCCACTTT	CASWPSTGSYNSPLHF
TRBV11-3	-	once	TRBJ2-6	TGTGCCAGCAGCCCGACTAAGGGTGGGGCCAACGTCCTGACTTTC	CASSPTKGGANVLTF
TRBV7-3	TRBD1	-	TRBJ2-4	TGTGCCAGCAGCTCCCGACAGGGAAACATTCAGTACTTC	CASSSRQGNIQYF
TRBV3-1/TRBV3-2	-	-	TRBJ2-5	TGTGCCAGCAGCCCTCATCCGACAGAAAAGACCCAGTACTTC	CASSPHPTEKTQYF
TRBV4-3	-	-	TRBJ2-1	TGCGCCAGCAGCCAAGATAGCTTTGGAGGTAATGAGCAGTTCTTC	CASSQDSFGGNEQFF
TRBV6-5	-	-	TRBJ2-4	TGTGCCAGCAGCTATTTGGACATTCAGTACTTC	CASSYLDIQYF
TRBV28	-	-	TRBJ1-2	TGTGCCAGCAGTTGGCGACTTTCCTATGGCTACACCTTC	CASSWRLSYGYTF